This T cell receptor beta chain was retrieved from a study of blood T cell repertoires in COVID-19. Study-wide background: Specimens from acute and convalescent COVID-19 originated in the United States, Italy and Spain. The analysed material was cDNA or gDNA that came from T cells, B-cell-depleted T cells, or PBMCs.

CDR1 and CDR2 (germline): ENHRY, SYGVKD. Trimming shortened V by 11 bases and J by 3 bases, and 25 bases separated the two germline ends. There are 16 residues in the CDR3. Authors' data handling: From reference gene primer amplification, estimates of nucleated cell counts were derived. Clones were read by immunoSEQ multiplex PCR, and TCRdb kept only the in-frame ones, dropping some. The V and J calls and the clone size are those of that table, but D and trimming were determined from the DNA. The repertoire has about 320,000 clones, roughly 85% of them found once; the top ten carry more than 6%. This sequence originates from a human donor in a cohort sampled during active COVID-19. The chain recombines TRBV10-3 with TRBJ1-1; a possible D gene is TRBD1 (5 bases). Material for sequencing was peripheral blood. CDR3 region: CASRLRGTGWYTEAFF. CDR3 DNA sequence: TGTGCCTCCCGACTTCGGGGGACTGGGTGGTACACTGAAGCTTTCTTT.